Below are 13 T cell receptor beta chains sequenced from a single sample in a study of blood T cell repertoires in COVID-19. Clones were read by immunoSEQ multiplex PCR, and TCRdb kept only the in-frame ones, dropping some. The table shows 350,000 to 400,000 clones, with roughly nine tenths occurring only once. Sequenced input: PBMCs or T cells enriched from blood (not recorded which). These TCRs come from a young man who had recovered from COVID-19.

This clone showed up just once. The rearrangement links TRBV28 to TRBJ1-1; D is unresolved. The germline V and J ends were trimmed by 5 bases and 2 bases, with 3 bases remaining between them. The germline CDR1 and CDR2 sequences are MDHEN and SYDVKM. The CDR3 runs to 11 residues. CDR3 DNA: TGTGCCAGCAGTCGTAACACTGAAGCTTTCTTT. It specifies CASSRNTEAFF.

The chain recombines TRBV19 with TRBJ1-2, with D maybe TRBD1 (6 bases). V lost 3 bases and J 3 bases, leaving 20 bases between the germline ends. This CDR3 is built from 17 residues. Germline CDR1 LNHDA, CDR2 SQIVND (reference sequence). CDR3 sequence reads: CASSIASSNRAHYGYTF. The CDR3, as DNA: TGTGCCAGTAGTATCGCTTCGTCGAACAGGGCCCACTATGGCTACACCTTC.

The chain combines TRBV27 with TRBJ2-6, with 7 bases identical to TRBD1. Germline CDR1 MNHEY, CDR2 SMNVEV (reference sequence). CDR3 length: 14 residues. V shed 5 bases, J shed 4 bases, and the junction held 2 bases outside the gene matches. The CDR3 sequence: CASSTGAGANVLTF. The CDR3 DNA follows: TGTGCCAGCAGTACAGGGGCAGGGGCCAACGTCCTGACTTTC.

The V gene is TRBV6-5, the J gene TRBJ2-5, with 8 bases aligning to TRBD2. CDR1 and CDR2 (germline): MNHEY, SVGAGI. The CDR3 loop spans 15 amino acids. V dropped 7 bases and J dropped 4; count of bases not matched to a gene: 11. The CDR3 spells CASTAGSGSGETQYF. The CDR3 DNA reads TGTGCCAGCACCGCGGGAAGCGGGAGTGGAGAGACCCAGTACTTC.

The CDR3 DNA sequence: TGCGCCAGCAGCCAAGAGTGGGCAGGGTGGGGCTACGAGCAGTACTTC. Translated, it gives CASSQEWAGWGYEQYF. The gene calls are TRBV4-1 and TRBJ2-7, with D possibly TRBD1 on 5 matching bases. The CDR3 extends over 16 amino acids. Germline V gene sequence: CDR1 MGHRA, CDR2 YSYEKL. Deletions cut 0 bases from V and 3 bases from J, with 15 bases between.

The chain has TRBV4-2 and TRBJ2-7; 10 bases match TRBD2. Germline V lookup: CDR1 LGHNA, CDR2 YNFKEQ. The V gene end was trimmed by 1 base and the J gene end by 3 bases; junction bases not matched to a gene: 3. The CDR3 runs 15 residues. For the CDR3, the DNA is TGTGCCAGCAGCCAAGGGACTAGCGGAAACTACGAGCAGTACTTC. Translated: CASSQGTSGNYEQYF.

The rearrangement joins TRBV25-1 to TRBJ2-3; 8 nucleotides agree with TRBD1. V was clipped by 3 bases and J by 0 bases; unmatched bases: 2. CDR1 and CDR2 from the germline V gene are MGHDK and SYGVNS. The CDR3 extends over 15 amino acids. The CDR3 sequence is CASSETGVSTDTQYF. DNA of the CDR3: TGTGCCAGCAGTGAGACAGGGGTCAGCACAGATACGCAGTATTTT.

The rearrangement uses TRBV19 and TRBJ2-2; maybe TRBD1 (5 bases). The CDR3 has 16 amino acids. CDR1 and CDR2 (germline): LNHDA, SQIVND (reference sequence). With 5 bases removed from V and 11 bases from J, the gap between germline ends came to 24 bases. The CDR3 DNA is TGTGCCAGTAGTCCATTCGGACAAGCCCTTCAGGGAGAGCTGTTTTTT. Its protein is CASSPFGQALQGELFF.

This chain uses TRBV30 with TRBJ2-5; 10 bases map to TRBD2. Trimming took 2 bases from V and 5 from J; bases not matched to a gene: 17. The CDR3 spans 18 residues. Germline values: CDR1 GTSNPN, CDR2 SVGIG (reference sequence). CDR3 DNA: TGTGCCTGGAGTCTTTTTACTAGCGGGATTTGGGATTGGGAGACCCAGTACTTC. Translating it yields CAWSLFTSGIWDWETQYF.

This sequence joins TRBV11-2 and TRBJ2-2, with 8 nucleotides matching TRBD2. J lost 1 base, V lost 5 bases, and 6 bases had no gene match. The CDR3 is made up of 16 amino acids. The V gene's germline CDR1 is SGHAT and CDR2 FQNNGV. Here the CDR3 reads CASSPHAGGNTGELFF. CDR3 bases: TGTGCCAGCAGCCCCCACGCGGGAGGGAACACCGGGGAGCTGTTTTTT.

In its sample, this clone was seen once. The V gene is TRBV4-2, the J gene TRBJ1-2; perhaps TRBD1 as D (5 bases). Deletions cut 0 bases from V and 8 bases from J, with 13 bases between. The germline gives CDR1 LGHNA, CDR2 YNFKEQ. CDR3 length: 14 residues. CDR3 DNA sequence: TGTGCCAGCAGCCAAGAGGGGCAGAGAAACGGCTACACCTTC. This translates into CASSQEGQRNGYTF.

This chain joins TRBV4-3 and TRBJ2-2, with a weak D call TRBD1 (6 bases). Looked up from germline, CDR1 is LGHNA and CDR2 is YSLEER. The CDR3 has 15 residues. Trimming took 0 bases from V and 7 from J, leaving 12 bases between them. As DNA, the CDR3 is TGCGCCAGCAGCCAAGATCCAGGGGTGAACGGGGAGCTGTTTTTT. Amino acid sequence: CASSQDPGVNGELFF.

This sequence joins TRBV7-2 and TRBJ2-1, with TRBD1 matching over 7 bases. Germline-derived CDR1 and CDR2 are SGHTA and FQGNSA. The V and J ends lost 11 bases and 6 bases, in that order; junction bases with no gene match: 10. There are 13 residues in the CDR3. The CDR3 bases are TGTGCCCCATTCCGGGACAGACTCAATGAGCAGTTCTTC. Translated, it gives CAPFRDRLNEQFF.